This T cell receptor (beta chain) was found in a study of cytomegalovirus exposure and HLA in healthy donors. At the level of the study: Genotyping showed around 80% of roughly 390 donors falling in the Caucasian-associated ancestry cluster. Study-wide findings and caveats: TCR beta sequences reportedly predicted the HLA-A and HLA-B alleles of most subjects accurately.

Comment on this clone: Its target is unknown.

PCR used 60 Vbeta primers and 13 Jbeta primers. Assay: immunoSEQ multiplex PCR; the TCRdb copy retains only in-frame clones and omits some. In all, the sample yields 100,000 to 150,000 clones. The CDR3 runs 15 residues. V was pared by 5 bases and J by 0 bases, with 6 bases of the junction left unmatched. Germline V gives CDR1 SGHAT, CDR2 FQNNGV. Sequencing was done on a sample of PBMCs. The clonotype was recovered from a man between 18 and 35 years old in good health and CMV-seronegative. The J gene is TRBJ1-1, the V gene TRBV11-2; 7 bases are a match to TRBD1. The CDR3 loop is CASSPWDSLNTEAFF. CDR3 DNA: TGTGCCAGCAGCCCCTGGGACAGCCTGAACACTGAAGCTTTCTTT.